The 21 T cell receptor beta chains below come from one sample, sequenced in a study of blood T cell repertoires in COVID-19. Clones were sequenced by immunoSEQ multiplex PCR, and TCRdb holds only the in-frame ones, with some missing. Of 200,000 to 250,000 clones in the sample, around four fifths were seen once. Sequenced sample: peripheral blood. These TCRs come from a woman of 80 years or more with active or convalescent COVID-19.

This clone appeared a single time. The chain's CDR3 is CASSRTGETEAFF. CDR3 DNA sequence: TGTGCCAGCAGTAGGACAGGGGAAACTGAAGCTTTCTTT. This chain connects TRBV6-5 to TRBJ1-1, with 9 bases aligning to TRBD1. Trimming took 5 bases from V and 5 from J; bases not matched to a gene: 3. The CDR3 contains 13 residues. Looked up from germline, CDR1 is MNHEY and CDR2 is SVGAGI.

This clone was recorded only once. The V gene is TRBV12-3 or TRBV12-4, the J gene TRBJ1-3, with D uncertain. The length of the CDR3 is 13 residues. Trimming took 6 bases from V and 6 from J, leaving 12 bases between them. The CDR3 protein is CASSLQLINTIYF. For the CDR3, the DNA is TGTGCCAGCAGCCTTCAGTTAATAAACACCATATATTTT.

The V call is TRBV6-1, the J call TRBJ1-5; a weak D match, TRBD1 (5 bases). The CDR3 is 14 amino acids. Germline CDR1 reads MNHNS; CDR2 reads SASEGT. The V end lost 1 base, the J end lost 4 bases, and 8 bases lay between the germline ends. In nucleotides, the CDR3 is TGTGCCAGCAGTGAAGATGCAGGGAATCAGCCCCAGCATTTT. Protein sequence: CASSEDAGNQPQHF.

The chain couples TRBV25-1 to TRBJ2-1; 11 positions match TRBD2. The CDR3 has 15 amino acids. V lost 4 bases, J lost 4 bases, and 3 bases stayed unmatched. The germline CDR1 and CDR2 sequences are MGHDK and SYGVNS. CDR3 region: CASSASGRNYNEQFF. The CDR3 region has the DNA TGTGCCAGCAGTGCTAGCGGGAGGAATTACAATGAGCAGTTCTTC.

The chain joins TRBV4-1 to TRBJ2-5; D may be TRBD1 (6 bases). Trimming pared 3 bases from V and 1 base from J, leaving 12 bases between. Germline values: CDR1 MGHRA, CDR2 YSYEKL. The CDR3 consists of 15 residues. This CDR3 is CASSHAGALQETQYF. DNA for the CDR3: TGCGCCAGCAGCCATGCAGGGGCTCTCCAAGAGACCCAGTACTTC.

This rearrangement joins TRBV7-9 to TRBJ2-7; 8 nucleotides agree with TRBD2. There are 14 residues in the CDR3. Germline V gene sequence: CDR1 SEHNR, CDR2 FQNEAQ (reference sequence). Germline trimming cut 3 bases from V and 6 bases from J; bases unmatched to any gene: 7. The CDR3 here is CASSLRAGVVEQYF. The DNA for the CDR3 is TGTGCCAGCAGCTTGAGAGCGGGAGTTGTCGAGCAGTACTTC. The full variable domain, rest sourced from reference TRBV7-9 and TRBJ2-7, is DTGVSQNPRHKITKRGQNVTFRCDPISEHNRLYWYRQTLGQGPEFLTYFQNEAQLEKSRLLSDRFSAERPKGSFSTLEIQRTEQGDSAMYLCASSLRAGVVEQYFGPGTRLTVT.

The CDR3 reads CAWRYGGQGPGSSYEQYF. As DNA, the CDR3 is TGTGCCTGGAGGTATGGCGGACAGGGACCCGGCAGCTCCTACGAGCAGTACTTC. V usage is TRBV30 and J usage is TRBJ2-7, with 8 bases lining up with TRBD1. In germline, CDR1 is GTSNPN, CDR2 SVGIG (reference sequence). The CDR3 is 18 amino acids. V lost 3 bases, J lost 0 bases, and 16 bases stayed unmatched.

The rearrangement uses TRBV30 and TRBJ2-3; a weak D match, TRBD1 (5 bases). The germline V and J ends were trimmed by 0 bases and 9 bases, with 10 bases remaining between them. This CDR3 contains 12 residues. Germline V lookup: CDR1 GTSNPN, CDR2 SVGIG (reference sequence). CDR3 bases: TGTGCCTGGAGTGTACAGGTGGAAACGCAGTATTTT. It encodes CAWSVQVETQYF.

The chain recombines TRBV5-4 with TRBJ2-3; a weak D match, TRBD2 (5 bases). The CDR3 spans 16 residues. V was pared by 4 bases and J by 0 bases, with 15 bases between. CDR1 and CDR2 (germline): SGHNT, YYREEE (reference sequence). The CDR3 here is CASSHAAVASTDTQYF. The CDR3 DNA is TGTGCCAGCAGCCACGCCGCGGTAGCGAGCACAGATACGCAGTATTTT. The full variable domain, with the rest looked up from reference TRBV5-4 and TRBJ2-3, is ETGVTQSPTHLIKTRGQQVTLRCSSQSGHNTVSWYQQALGQGPQFIFQYYREEENGRGNFPPRFSGLQFPNYSSELNVNALELDDSALYLCASSHAAVASTDTQYFGPGTRLTVL.

The chain is built from TRBV6-2 or TRBV6-3 and TRBJ2-2, with D perhaps matching TRBD1 (5 bases). The CDR3 spans 14 residues. Germline V gene lookup returns CDR1 MNHEY and CDR2 SVGEGT. V shed 4 bases and J shed 2 bases, with 8 bases lying between them. As DNA, the CDR3 is TGTGCCAGCAGTTTGCAGGGTAACACCGGGGAGCTGTTTTTT. This translates into CASSLQGNTGELFF.

V usage is TRBV6-6 and J usage is TRBJ1-1, with TRBD1 matching over 7 bases. The V and J ends lost 2 bases and 1 base, in that order; junction bases with no gene match: 4. Germline V lookup: CDR1 MNHNY, CDR2 SVGAGI (reference sequence). This CDR3 region has 15 residues. The chain's CDR3 is CASSYQGQSNTEAFF. As DNA, the CDR3 is TGTGCCAGCAGTTACCAGGGACAGTCGAACACTGAAGCTTTCTTT.

The chain recombines TRBV4-2 with TRBJ2-3; 14 nucleotides match TRBD2. The CDR3 contains 17 residues. Trimming took 0 bases from V and 4 from J; bases not matched to a gene: 3. Germline V CDR1 and CDR2: LGHNA, YNFKEQ. The CDR3 is CASSQDLTSGGADTQYF. The CDR3 nucleotides read TGTGCCAGCAGCCAAGATTTGACTAGCGGGGGGGCAGATACGCAGTATTTT.

The genes are TRBV3-1 (or the pseudogene TRBV3-2) and TRBJ1-2, with D possibly being TRBD1 (5 bases). The CDR3 consists of 21 residues. Trimming removed 3 bases from V and 3 bases from J, with 32 bases in between. Germline CDR1 LGHDT, CDR2 YNNKEL (reference sequence). The CDR3, as DNA: TGTGCCAGCAGCCATCTTGGGGGAGGGTCACCCAGAGGGTACTGGTACTATGGCTACACCTTC. Protein product: CASSHLGGGSPRGYWYYGYTF.

The chain carries TRBV12-5 and TRBJ1-2; 12 positions match TRBD1. Germline loops: CDR1 LGHNT, CDR2 FRNRAP. This CDR3 is 16 amino acids long. Unmatched junction bases numbered 4, after V lost 0 bases and J lost 5 bases. Written as DNA, the CDR3 is TGTGCTAGTGGTTTGGTCCGGGACAGGGGGCGTTATGGCTACACCTTC. This gives the protein CASGLVRDRGRYGYTF.

The chain uses TRBV4-1 and TRBJ1-1, with a tentative D call TRBD1 (6 bases). Trimming removed 0 bases at V and 9 bases at J, with 17 bases between. From germline, CDR1 is MGHRA and CDR2 YSYEKL. The CDR3 is made up of 15 amino acids. CDR3 residues: CASSQEPGGRLKAFF. CDR3 sequence (DNA): TGCGCCAGCAGCCAAGAGCCGGGGGGCAGGCTTAAAGCTTTCTTT.

This chain links TRBV5-6 with TRBJ2-5; the match to TRBD2 covers 11 bases. The CDR3 extends over 16 amino acids. With 1 base clipped from V and 6 bases from J, the junction kept 8 bases outside the gene matches. Per the germline V gene, CDR1 is SGHDT and CDR2 is YYEEEE. The CDR3 protein is CASSLIAGGPRKTQYF. CDR3 sequence (DNA): TGTGCCAGCAGCTTGATAGCGGGGGGGCCGAGAAAGACCCAGTACTTC.

This chain joins TRBV5-1 and TRBJ2-3, with 9 bases fitting TRBD1. V was pared by 4 bases and J by 5 bases, with 8 bases of the junction left unmatched. The CDR3 extends over 15 amino acids. Germline V gene lookup returns CDR1 SGHRS and CDR2 YFSETQ. CDR3 in amino acids: CASSHTGGAGDTQYF. The CDR3 coding sequence is TGCGCCAGCAGCCATACAGGGGGCGCAGGAGATACGCAGTATTTT.

V and J are TRBV7-8 and TRBJ2-1, with 8 positions matching TRBD2. The CDR3 covers 17 residues. Germline CDR1 and CDR2: SGHVS and FQNEAQ. Trimming at V came to 4 bases and at J to 4 bases, leaving 12 bases not matched to a gene. The chain's CDR3 is CASSSPWSGGQYNEQFF. The CDR3 nucleotides read TGTGCCAGCAGCTCCCCTTGGTCGGGGGGGCAATACAATGAGCAGTTCTTC.

V gene TRBV25-1 combines with J gene TRBJ2-5; 9 bases are a match to TRBD2. The CDR3 consists of 15 residues. V was clipped by 3 bases and J by 5 bases; unmatched bases: 7. CDR1 is MGHDK, CDR2 SYGVNS, per germline. The CDR3 nucleotides read TGTGCCAGCAGTGACAGCGGGAGGTCGTCGGAGACCCAGTACTTC. Protein: CASSDSGRSSETQYF.

This clone came up a few times. The chain joins TRBV21-1 to TRBJ1-1; TRBD1 was called by the table and not checked on the DNA. TRBV21-1 is noted as a pseudogene. This CDR3 comprises 18 residues. The CDR3 DNA sequence: TGTGCCAGCAGCATATCCGGGACACGGATGGTGTGTCAGACTGAAGCTTTCTTT. Protein product: CASSISGTRMVCQTEAFF.

The J gene is TRBJ1-1, the V gene TRBV15, with D hard to call. CDR3 length: 14 residues. V dropped 0 bases and J dropped 4 bases, with 9 bases sitting between them. Germline values: CDR1 LNHNV, CDR2 YYDKDF (reference sequence). CDR3 sequence: CATSRDHYGTEAFF. CDR3 nucleotides: TGTGCCACCAGCAGAGATCATTACGGCACTGAAGCTTTCTTT. The full variable domain, rest sourced from reference TRBV15 and TRBJ1-1, is DAMVIQNPRYQVTQFGKPVTLSCSQTLNHNVMYWYQQKSSQAPKLLFHYYDKDFNNEADTPDNFQSRRPNTSFCFLDIRSPGLGDTAMYLCATSRDHYGTEAFFGQGTRLTVV.